The clone carrying this TCR beta chain was seen more than once but under ten times. Antigen: not known. The sample originates from a study of T cell responses to AZD1222 COVID-19 vaccine. V lost 4 bases, J lost 5 bases, and 5 bases stayed unmatched. Germline V gene sequence: CDR1 SGHTA, CDR2 FQGNSA. The CDR3 sequence is 14 residues long. Sequenced by immunoSEQ multiplex PCR; TCRdb stores in-frame clones only, minus some. The profile shows approximately 150,000 clones, about 91% of them singletons. Study results and limitations: Clonal diversity was possibly underestimated; the donors were predominantly white British and more often female.

V is TRBV7-2 and J is TRBJ1-5; 7 nucleotides match TRBD1. This receptor was taken from an adult in good health. The sequences come from peripheral blood, collected on day 0 of MenACWY control vaccination. The CDR3 DNA reads TGTGCCAGCAGCTCAGACAGGGCCTATCAGCCCCAGCATTTT. It encodes CASSSDRAYQPQHF.